This T cell receptor beta chain was identified in a study of blood T cell repertoires in COVID-19. From germline, CDR1 is MNHEY and CDR2 SMNVEV (reference sequence). With 7 bases removed from V and 0 bases from J, the gap between germline ends came to 16 bases. CDR3 length: 16 amino acids. Libraries were prepared by immunoSEQ multiplex PCR; TCRdb keeps only in-frame clonotypes and omits some of them. The sample contains some 120,000 clones, 86% of which appear only once. Sequenced sample: peripheral blood. The sequence derives from a human donor in a cohort sampled during active COVID-19. The chain carries TRBV27 and TRBJ2-1; the D gene is possibly TRBD2 (5 bases). The CDR3 spells CASTSPTKSSYNEQFF. The CDR3 DNA reads TGTGCCAGCACCTCCCCGACTAAAAGCTCCTACAATGAGCAGTTCTTC.